One sample yielded the 32 T cell receptor beta chains listed below, sequenced in a study of T cell changes during pregnancy in multiple sclerosis. Assay used: immunoSEQ multiplex PCR; TCRdb lists only in-frame clones, some missing. The sample includes about 60,000 clones, almost 95% of them seen just once. The material sequenced was peripheral blood, taken in the first trimester of pregnancy. The receptors stem from a female donor with multiple sclerosis, enrolled in a pregnancy study.

J is TRBJ1-2 and V is TRBV30; D is perhaps TRBD1 (5 bases). CDR3 length equals 12 residues. CDR1 is GTSNPN, CDR2 SVGIG, per germline (reference sequence). With 3 bases removed from V and 6 bases from J, the gap between germline ends came to 11 bases. The CDR3 spells CAWRTWGDGYTF. Written as DNA, the CDR3 is TGTGCCTGGAGAACATGGGGCGATGGCTACACCTTC.

This sequence joins TRBV9 and TRBJ1-6; D is uncertain. The germline V gene has CDR1 SGDLS and CDR2 YYNGEE. V lost 4 bases and J lost 0, with 11 bases in between. The CDR3 has 16 amino acids. The CDR3 bases are TGTGCCAGCAGCCCACTGGGGAGCTCCTATAATTCACCCCTCCACTTT. Protein product: CASSPLGSSYNSPLHF.

This chain links TRBV21-1 with TRBJ2-5; the table's D call, TRBD1, has no DNA check behind it. TRBV21-1 is designated a pseudogene. CDR3 size: 15 residues. CDR3 sequence (DNA): TGTGCCAGCAGCAAAACGGGACAGGGGTGGGAGACCCAGTACTTC. Translation gives CASSKTGQGWETQYF.

The chain recombines TRBV7-3 with TRBJ1-1, with 7 bases that match TRBD1. CDR1 and CDR2 (germline): SGHTA, FQGTGA. V lost 1 base, J lost 3 bases, and 5 bases stayed unmatched. The CDR3 has 15 residues. For the CDR3, the DNA is TGTGCCAGCAGCTTAAATCGGGACAGTTACACTGAAGCTTTCTTT. This sequence encodes CASSLNRDSYTEAFF.

This chain links TRBV7-3 with TRBJ2-1; D is ambiguous. V was clipped by 4 bases and J by 9 bases, with 10 bases between them. The CDR3 runs to 12 residues. The germline CDR1 and CDR2 sequences are SGHTA and FQGTGA. The CDR3 is CASSSIRGEQFF. The DNA for the CDR3 is TGTGCCAGCAGCTCAATCCGAGGTGAGCAGTTCTTC.

The rearrangement links TRBV10-3 to TRBJ2-5, with TRBD1 matching 7 bases. Germline CDR1 is ENHRY and CDR2 is SYGVKD. J lost 0 bases, V lost 8 bases, and 3 bases had no gene match. The length of the CDR3 is 13 residues. This CDR3 is CAIRDSDQETQYF. The DNA of the CDR3 is TGTGCCATCCGGGACAGCGACCAAGAGACCCAGTACTTC.

The rearrangement links TRBV7-3 to TRBJ2-5; 15 bases map to TRBD2. The CDR3 covers 17 residues. CDR1 is SGHTA, CDR2 FQGTGA, per germline. J was trimmed by 4 bases and V by 5 bases; bases with no gene match: 8. DNA of the CDR3: TGTGCCAGCAGCCCAAGGGGACTAGCGGGGGGTCGAGAGACCCAGTACTTC. It specifies CASSPRGLAGGRETQYF.

The chain recombines TRBV7-9 with TRBJ2-3, with 9 bases matching TRBD2. Trimming at V came to 5 bases and at J to 2 bases, leaving 8 bases not matched to a gene. The V gene's germline CDR1 is SEHNR and CDR2 FQNEAQ (reference sequence). This CDR3 comprises 16 residues. The CDR3 region is CASSPRAGGVTDTQYF. DNA of the CDR3: TGTGCCAGCAGCCCGAGGGCGGGGGGGGTCACAGATACGCAGTATTTT.

The chain carries TRBV6-5 and TRBJ1-1; 7 bases match TRBD1. Germline trimming cut 3 bases from V and 7 bases from J; bases unmatched to any gene: 2. CDR1 is MNHEY, CDR2 SVGAGI, per germline. There are 12 residues in the CDR3. DNA for the CDR3: TGTGCCAGCAGTTATAGGACAGGTGAAGCTTTCTTT. The encoded protein is CASSYRTGEAFF.

The count of this clone is one. The chain joins TRBV7-3 to TRBJ2-1, with TRBD2 matching 14 bases. Trimming cost V 5 bases and J 2 bases; bases outside gene matches: 2. This CDR3 spans 16 amino acids. The V gene's germline CDR1 is SGHTA and CDR2 FQGTGA. This CDR3 reads CASSPGLAGAYNEQFF. CDR3 in DNA: TGTGCCAGCAGCCCGGGACTAGCGGGGGCCTACAATGAGCAGTTCTTC.

The V and J genes are TRBV15 and TRBJ2-3; the match to TRBD2 covers 13 bases. Germline assignment: CDR1 LNHNV and CDR2 YYDKDF (reference sequence). Unmatched junction bases numbered 11, after V lost 4 bases and J lost 1 base. This CDR3 has 19 residues. The CDR3 loop is CATSNLDWTSGGRTDTQYF. CDR3 in DNA: TGTGCCACCAGCAACTTGGACTGGACTAGCGGGGGCCGCACAGATACGCAGTATTTT.

V is TRBV5-1 and J is TRBJ1-2; 8 nucleotides align to TRBD1. V lost 4 bases and J lost 8; bases outside the gene matches: 13. The CDR3 totals 15 residues. Germline V gene lookup returns CDR1 SGHRS and CDR2 YFSETQ. The CDR3 region is CASSEGTGRSWGYTF. The CDR3 bases are TGCGCCAGCAGCGAAGGGACAGGCAGGAGCTGGGGCTACACCTTC.

This clone was detected only once. This chain uses TRBV9 with TRBJ2-3; 10 bases align to TRBD2. Trimming cost V 0 bases and J 4 bases; bases outside gene matches: 2. Germline values: CDR1 SGDLS, CDR2 YYNGEE. The CDR3 is 15 amino acids. The DNA for the CDR3 is TGTGCCAGCAGCGTAGTTAGCGGGGGGTCAGATACGCAGTATTTT. It encodes CASSVVSGGSDTQYF.

The J gene is TRBJ1-5, the V gene TRBV5-1, with D possibly being TRBD1 (6 bases). V lost 4 bases and J lost 2, with 13 bases in between. The CDR3 sequence is 15 residues long. CDR1 and CDR2 (germline): SGHRS, YFSETQ. CDR3 protein: CASSPGAGGNQPQHF. The DNA of the CDR3 is TGCGCCAGCAGCCCTGGTGCAGGGGGCAATCAGCCCCAGCATTTT.

The genes are TRBV19 and TRBJ2-2; the match to TRBD1 covers 7 bases. Germline V lookup: CDR1 LNHDA, CDR2 SQIVND (reference sequence). After removal of 7 bases from V and 4 bases from J, the junction contained 6 bases not matched to a gene. CDR3 length: 14 amino acids. DNA of the CDR3: TGTGCCAGTAAGATGGGACAGACCACCGGGGAGCTGTTTTTT. It codes for CASKMGQTTGELFF.

The genes are TRBV11-3 and TRBJ2-7; D is unclear. The germline V and J ends were trimmed by 5 bases and 2 bases, with 13 bases remaining between them. In germline, CDR1 is SGHNT, CDR2 YENEEA. The CDR3 contains 14 residues. DNA for the CDR3: TGTGCCAGCAGCCCTAGTGGGTTTCCCTACGAGCAGTACTTC. Residues: CASSPSGFPYEQYF.

This rearrangement joins TRBV4-3 to TRBJ2-3, with D perhaps matching TRBD2 (5 bases). The CDR3 is 16 residues long. Germline V gene sequence: CDR1 LGHNA, CDR2 YSLEER. Trimming took 0 bases from V and 2 from J, leaving 12 bases between them. CDR3 in amino acids: CASSQDYEGVTDTQYF. The DNA for the CDR3 is TGCGCCAGCAGCCAAGATTACGAGGGAGTCACAGATACGCAGTATTTT.

This chain links TRBV1 with TRBJ2-7; the table's D call TRBD2 went unverified against the DNA. TRBV1 is tagged as a pseudogene. The CDR3 is made up of 16 amino acids. The CDR3 coding sequence is TGCACCAGCAGGGCCCCTTCCTACGCGGGGGGCCGAGAGCAGTACTTC. It translates to CTSRAPSYAGGREQYF.

J is TRBJ2-7 and V is TRBV19; 9 nucleotides line up with TRBD1. CDR1 and CDR2 from the germline V gene are LNHDA and SQIVND (reference sequence). V dropped 3 bases and J dropped 4; count of bases not matched to a gene: 7. The length of the CDR3 is 15 residues. Here the CDR3 reads CASSIPGTGIYEQYF. The CDR3 nucleotides read TGTGCCAGTAGTATCCCCGGGACAGGGATTTACGAGCAGTACTTC.

Here the CDR3 reads CASSILSGNTIYF. The DNA of the CDR3 is TGTGCCAGTAGTATCCTCTCTGGAAACACCATATATTTT. The chain employs TRBV19 and TRBJ1-3; no clear D. The CDR3 runs 13 residues. V lost 3 bases and J lost 0, with 3 bases in between. Germline CDR1 is LNHDA and CDR2 is SQIVND (reference sequence).

The rearrangement links TRBV7-2 to TRBJ1-2; D unresolved. The CDR3 extends over 13 amino acids. V lost 1 base to trimming and J lost 4 bases, with 7 bases between them. Germline V CDR1 and CDR2: SGHTA, FQGNSA. CDR3 nucleotides: TGTGCCAGCAGCTTAGGGCAAAGCTATGGCTACACCTTC. Amino acid sequence: CASSLGQSYGYTF.

The chain uses TRBV13 and TRBJ2-5; D gene uncertain. Germline V gives CDR1 PRHDT, CDR2 FYEKMQ (reference sequence). The V gene lost 5 bases and the J gene lost 5 bases, with 15 bases spanning the gap. This CDR3 spans 14 amino acids. The CDR3 reads CASSPEVDRETQYF. In nucleotides, the CDR3 is TGTGCCAGCAGCCCCGAGGTAGATCGGGAGACCCAGTACTTC.

V and J are TRBV7-2 and TRBJ1-5; possibly TRBD1 for D (6 bases). CDR1 is SGHTA, CDR2 FQGNSA, per germline. CDR3 size: 13 residues. The V gene lost 5 bases and the J gene lost 6 bases, with 11 bases spanning the gap. In DNA, the CDR3 is TGTGCCAGCAGCACAGGGTTAAGTCAGCCCCAGCATTTT. Its translation: CASSTGLSQPQHF. Based on the CDR3 plus reference TRBV7-2 and TRBJ1-5, the full variable domain is GAGVSQSPSNKVTEKGKDVELRCDPISGHTALYWYRQSLGQGLEFLIYFQGNSAPDKSGLPSDRFSAERTGGSVSTLTIQRTQQEDSAVYLCASSTGLSQPQHFGDGTRLSIL.

V is TRBV6-1 and J is TRBJ1-2, with 11 nucleotides matching TRBD1. The CDR3 extends over 14 amino acids. The germline V gene has CDR1 MNHNS and CDR2 SASEGT. V lost 2 bases, J lost 10 bases, and 6 bases stayed unmatched. The DNA for the CDR3 is TGTGCCAGCAGTGAATTTAGGGACAGGGGGACCTACACCTTC. Translation: CASSEFRDRGTYTF.

This chain joins TRBV7-6 and TRBJ2-7; 7 nucleotides align to TRBD1. The CDR3 loop spans 14 amino acids. V shed 5 bases, J shed 2 bases, and the junction held 6 bases outside the gene matches. Germline CDR1 is SGHVS and CDR2 is FNYEAQ. The DNA for the CDR3 is TGTGCCAGCAGCCTTGGGACAGCCGCCTACGAGCAGTACTTC. It specifies CASSLGTAAYEQYF. The variable domain in full, completed from reference TRBV7-6 and TRBJ2-7, reads GAGVSQSPRYKVTKRGQDVALRCDPISGHVSLYWYRQALGQGPEFLTYFNYEAQQDKSGLPNDRFSAERPEGSISTLTIQRTEQRDSAMYRCASSLGTAAYEQYFGPGTRLTVT.

The chain has TRBV6-5 and TRBJ2-7, with D possibly matching TRBD1 (6 bases). The ends were cut back, 0 bases at V and 1 base at J, with 13 bases in the middle. Germline CDR1 and CDR2: MNHEY and SVGAGI. The CDR3 has 16 residues. The CDR3 coding sequence is TGTGCCAGCAGTTACTCGAGGACAGAGGGGTCCTACGAGCAGTACTTC. This sequence encodes CASSYSRTEGSYEQYF.

This chain uses TRBV6-1 with TRBJ2-6, with no clear D. Germline loops: CDR1 MNHNS, CDR2 SASEGT. V gave up 6 bases and J gave up 8 bases, with 8 bases separating them. The CDR3 is 12 residues long. CDR3 bases: TGTGCCAGCAGGGCAGTGACCAACGTCCTGACTTTC. As protein: CASRAVTNVLTF.

In its sample, this clone was seen once. The CDR3 is CASSLRTGMDQETQYF. DNA of the CDR3: TGTGCCAGCAGCCTTCGGACAGGGATGGACCAAGAGACCCAGTACTTC. The chain links TRBV7-2 to TRBJ2-5, with 8 bases fitting TRBD1. Germline CDR1 SGHTA, CDR2 FQGNSA. The CDR3 loop spans 16 amino acids. Trimming at V came to 5 bases and at J to 0 bases, leaving 8 bases not matched to a gene.

This chain uses TRBV2 with TRBJ1-2; D is possibly TRBD1 (5 bases). CDR3 length: 15 residues. The V gene's germline CDR1 is SNHLY and CDR2 FYNNEI. V was shortened by 4 bases and J by 4 bases, with 16 bases between the two germline ends. CDR3 protein: CASSVDWGRAYGYTF. As DNA, the CDR3 is TGTGCCAGCAGTGTGGATTGGGGCAGGGCCTATGGCTACACCTTC.

V and J are TRBV5-1 and TRBJ2-3; D unclear. The CDR3 runs to 16 residues. Trimming left V 0 bases short and J 4 bases short, with 15 bases between. CDR1 is SGHRS, CDR2 YFSETQ, per germline. The chain's CDR3 is CASSLVGDRLADTQYF. The CDR3 DNA is TGCGCCAGCAGCTTGGTAGGAGACCGTTTGGCAGATACGCAGTATTTT.

The chain recombines TRBV6-5 with TRBJ1-4; 7 bases fit TRBD1. Germline V lookup: CDR1 MNHEY, CDR2 SVGAGI. Unmatched junction bases numbered 10, after V lost 10 bases and J lost 8 bases. This CDR3 contains 13 residues. The CDR3 DNA follows: TGTGCCACCAAGACAGGGACGGAAGAAAAACTGTTTTTT. Translation: CATKTGTEEKLFF.

This clone came up once. V usage is TRBV5-5 and J usage is TRBJ2-7, with D tentatively TRBD2 (7 bases). Looked up from germline, CDR1 is SGHKS and CDR2 is YYEKEE (reference sequence). Trimming removed 1 base at V and 5 bases at J, with 10 bases between. The CDR3 is 13 amino acids. CDR3 sequence (DNA): TGTGCCAGCAGCTTGCGGGGGGCCGACGAGCAGTACTTC. Translating it yields CASSLRGADEQYF.